The subject of this entry is one TCR beta chain. Its specificity is unknown. The sample comes from a study of cytomegalovirus exposure and HLA in healthy donors. Study-level background: Counted in an early data release were roughly 81 million unique TCRs from HLA-typed donors.

Overall study findings and caveats: As a later analysis revealed, most CMV-associated TCR beta chains appeared HLA-restricted.

The CDR3 spans 15 residues. Trimming took 6 bases from V and 8 from J; bases not matched to a gene: 9. CDR1 MNHEY and CDR2 SMNVEV come from the germline V gene (reference sequence). PCR employed 60 Vbeta and 13 Jbeta primers. This table comes from immunoSEQ multiplex PCR, and its TCRdb copy is limited to in-frame clones, with some not included. The sample carries fewer than 200,000 clones, approximately 77% recorded once. This TCR derives from a male donor in good health and CMV-seropositive. The sequenced sample was PBMCs. J is TRBJ2-1 and V is TRBV27; 11 bases fit TRBD2. The CDR3 nucleotides read TGTGCCAGCAGGAAAGAGGGACTAGCGGCCCATGAGCAGTTCTTC. It is translated as CASRKEGLAAHEQFF.